These T cell receptor beta chains were read from a single sample in a study of neurological immune-mediated disorders. TCRdb reprocessed the 5' RACE reads with MiXCR, giving one entry per CDR3 protein. The sample has tens of thousands of distinct CDR3 sequences; roughly a tenth are singletons. Sequenced: PBMCs. These receptors were taken from a man aged 25-45 years in good health. Each CDR3 is given with its conserved first and last residue. D genes are given only for firm matches. Some rows mark clone size as missing; the rest say once, few, many or name a class of expanded clone.

J gene | clone size | D gene | V gene | CDR3 protein | CDR3 DNA
TRBJ2-3 | many | TRBD2 | TRBV20-1 | CSARDYTSGTDTQYF | TGCAGTGCTAGAGATTACACTAGCGGGACAGATACGCAGTATTTT
TRBJ2-5 | many | NA | TRBV5-6 | CASSLITVQETQYF | TGTGCCAGCAGCTTGATCACGGTCCAAGAGACCCAGTACTTC
TRBJ1-2 | many | TRBD1 | TRBV7-6 | CASSLTTGEYGYTF | TGTGCCAGCAGCTTAACCACAGGGGAATATGGCTACACCTTC
TRBJ2-7 | many | NA | TRBV29-1 | CSVALGGYEQYF | TGCAGCGTTGCGCTAGGCGGGTACGAGCAGTACTTC
TRBJ2-7 | NA | TRBD2 | TRBV4-1 | CASSRGLAGEGYEQYF | TGCGCCAGCAGCCGGGGACTAGCGGGAGAAGGCTACGAGCAGTACTTC
TRBJ2-1 | few | NA | TRBV14 | CASTPVGNNEQFF | TGTGCCAGCACCCCGGTGGGTAACAATGAGCAGTTCTTC
TRBJ2-2 | many | NA | TRBV21-1 | CASSTSGAGVKAGELFF | TGTGCCAGCAGCACCTCGGGAGCGGGAGTAAAGGCCGGGGAGCTGTTTTTT
TRBJ2-1 | many | NA | TRBV20-1 | CSARVGINEQFF | TGCAGTGCTAGAGTGGGGATAAATGAGCAGTTCTTC
TRBJ1-5 | many | TRBD1 | TRBV27 | CASSSGTGSNQPQHF | TGTGCCAGCAGCTCCGGGACAGGGTCCAATCAGCCCCAGCATTTT
TRBJ2-2 | many | NA | TRBV10-3 | CAISEMSNTGELFF | TGTGCCATCAGTGAGATGTCCAACACCGGGGAGCTGTTTTTT
TRBJ1-1 | NA | NA | TRBV20-1 | CRGSEGSYAFF | TGCAGGGGGTCAGAGGGGAGTTATGCTTTCTTT
TRBJ1-2 | few | NA | TRBV11-2 | CASSSYPGRQAGYGYTF | TGTGCCAGCAGCTCCTATCCAGGGAGACAGGCGGGCTATGGCTACACCTTC
TRBJ1-1 | many | TRBD1 | TRBV27 | CASSTFDRGNTEAFF | TGTGCCAGCAGTACCTTCGACAGGGGGAACACTGAAGCTTTCTTT
TRBJ1-2 | many | NA | TRBV27 | CASRLDGNYGYTF | TGTGCCAGCAGGCTGGACGGTAACTATGGCTACACCTTC
TRBJ1-2 | many | TRBD1 | TRBV29-1 | CSAGRDRESGYTF | TGCAGCGCCGGTCGAGACAGGGAATCTGGCTACACCTTC
TRBJ2-7 | NA | TRBD1 | TRBV7-8 | CASSLRDRGTSEQYF | TGTGCCAGCAGCCTCCGGGACAGGGGGACTTCCGAGCAGTACTTC
TRBJ2-7 | many | NA | TRBV25-1 | CASSEPGGYEQYF | TGTGCCAGCAGTGAACCTGGTGGCTACGAGCAGTACTTC
TRBJ1-3 | many | NA | TRBV18 | CATGDSGNTIYF | TGTGCCACGGGGGACTCTGGAAACACCATATATTTT
TRBJ2-3 | NA | NA | TRBV4-2 | CASSQDRTRTDTHYF | TGTGCCAGCAGCCAAGATCGTACTCGCACAGATACGCATTATTTT
TRBJ2-1 | few | NA | TRBV10-2 | CASRNLDPNNEQFF | TGCGCCAGCAGAAACCTGGACCCCAACAATGAGCAGTTCTTC
TRBJ2-7 | many | TRBD2 | TRBV20-1 | CSARTSGSYEQYF | TGCAGTGCTAGGACTAGCGGGAGCTACGAGCAGTACTTC
TRBJ2-1 | many | NA | TRBV20-1 | CSARTQFF | TGCAGTGCTAGGACTCAGTTCTTC
TRBJ1-1 | many | TRBD1 | TRBV10-3 | CAIRAGTVVSAFF | TGTGCCATCAGGGCCGGGACAGTAGTATCAGCTTTCTTT